What follows is one T cell receptor beta chain and its context. Its specificity is unknown. The data were taken from a study of cytomegalovirus exposure and HLA in healthy donors. CDR3 length: 13 amino acids. With 6 bases removed from V and 1 base from J, the gap between germline ends came to 9 bases. Germline V lookup: CDR1 WNHNN, CDR2 SYGVQD (reference sequence). The PCR made use of 60 Vbeta and 13 Jbeta primers. Assay: immunoSEQ multiplex PCR; the TCRdb copy retains only in-frame clones and omits some. Seen here are some 180,000 clones, 80% to 85% observed once, and the top ten hold over 2%. General observations from the study: Near-uniform donor sequencing depth was presumed by presence/absence analyses. Cytomegalovirus-associated status was assigned to fewer than 200 TCR beta chains. Later work showed greater clonal expansion in HLA-associated TCR beta chains than in equally common others.

The donors gave bone marrow, and they were healthy. The source is a male donor in good health and CMV-seronegative. The J gene is TRBJ1-1, the V gene TRBV10-1; D not certain. The sequencing input was PBMCs. In nucleotides, the CDR3 is TGCGCCAGCAGCCACGACAAGAACACTGAAGCTTTCTTT. Amino acids: CASSHDKNTEAFF.